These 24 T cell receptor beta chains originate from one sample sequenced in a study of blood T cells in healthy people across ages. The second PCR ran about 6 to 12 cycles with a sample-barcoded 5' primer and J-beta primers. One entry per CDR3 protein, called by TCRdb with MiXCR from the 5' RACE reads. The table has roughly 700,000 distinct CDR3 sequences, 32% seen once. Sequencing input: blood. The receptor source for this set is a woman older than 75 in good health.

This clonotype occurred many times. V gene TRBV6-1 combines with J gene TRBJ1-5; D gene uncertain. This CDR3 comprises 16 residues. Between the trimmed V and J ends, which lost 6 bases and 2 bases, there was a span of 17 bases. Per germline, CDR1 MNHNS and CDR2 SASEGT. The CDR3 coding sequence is TGTGCCAGCAGCGACCCGATTTTCGGCGGCAATCAGCCCCAGCATTTT. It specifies CASSDPIFGGNQPQHF.

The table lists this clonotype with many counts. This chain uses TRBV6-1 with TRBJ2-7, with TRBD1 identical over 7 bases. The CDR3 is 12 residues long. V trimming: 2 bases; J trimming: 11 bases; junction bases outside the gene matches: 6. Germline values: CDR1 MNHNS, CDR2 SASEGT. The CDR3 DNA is TGTGCCAGCAGTGAATCTGACAGGGCGGAGTACTTC. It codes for CASSESDRAEYF.

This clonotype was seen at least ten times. The CDR3 region is CASRVRHRTDTQYF. The CDR3 bases are TGTGCCAGCAGGGTTCGGCATCGCACAGATACGCAGTATTTT. The V gene is TRBV28, the J gene TRBJ2-3; D is undetermined. There are 14 residues in the CDR3. Trimming pared 6 bases from V and 1 base from J, leaving 11 bases between. CDR1 is MDHEN and CDR2 is SYDVKM in the germline V gene. The entire variable domain, with the rest obtained from reference TRBV28 and TRBJ2-3, is as follows: DVKVTQSSRYLVKRTGEKVFLECVQDMDHENMFWYRQDPGLGLRLIYFSYDVKMKEKGDIPEGYSVSREKKERFSLILESASTNQTSMYLCASRVRHRTDTQYFGPGTRLTVL.

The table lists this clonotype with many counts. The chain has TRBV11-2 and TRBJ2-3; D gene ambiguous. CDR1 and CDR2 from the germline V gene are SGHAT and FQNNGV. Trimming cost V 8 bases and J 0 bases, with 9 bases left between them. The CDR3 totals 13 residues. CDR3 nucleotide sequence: TGTGCCAGCGGACGGATTAGCACAGATACGCAGTATTTT. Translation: CASGRISTDTQYF.

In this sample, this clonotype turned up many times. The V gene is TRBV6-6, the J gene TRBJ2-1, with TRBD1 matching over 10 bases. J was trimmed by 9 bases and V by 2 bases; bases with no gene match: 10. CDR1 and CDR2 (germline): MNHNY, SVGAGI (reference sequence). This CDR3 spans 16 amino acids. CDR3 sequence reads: CASSYGPGQGKVEQFF. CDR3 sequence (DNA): TGTGCCAGCAGTTACGGTCCGGGACAGGGGAAGGTTGAGCAGTTCTTC.

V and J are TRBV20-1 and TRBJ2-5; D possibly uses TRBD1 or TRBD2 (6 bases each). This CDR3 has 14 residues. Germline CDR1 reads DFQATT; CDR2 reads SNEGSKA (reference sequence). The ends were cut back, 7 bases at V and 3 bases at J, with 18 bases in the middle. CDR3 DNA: TGCAGTGTCGGGTCGGGGGCCTCGGAAGAGACCCAGTACTTC. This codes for CSVGSGASEETQYF.

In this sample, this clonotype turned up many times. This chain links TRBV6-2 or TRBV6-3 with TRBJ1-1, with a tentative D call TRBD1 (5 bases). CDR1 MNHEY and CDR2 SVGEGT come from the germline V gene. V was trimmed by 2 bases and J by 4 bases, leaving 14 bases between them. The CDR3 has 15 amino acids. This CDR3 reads CASSYPGRVATEAFF. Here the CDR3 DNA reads TGTGCCAGCAGTTACCCCGGCAGGGTCGCCACTGAAGCTTTCTTT.

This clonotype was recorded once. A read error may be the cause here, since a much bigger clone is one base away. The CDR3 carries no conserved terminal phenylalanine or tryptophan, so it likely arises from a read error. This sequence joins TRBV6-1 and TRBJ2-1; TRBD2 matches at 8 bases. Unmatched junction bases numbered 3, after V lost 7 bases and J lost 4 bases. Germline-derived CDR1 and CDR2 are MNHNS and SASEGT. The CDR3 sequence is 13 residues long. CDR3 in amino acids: CASKPGGYNEQFV. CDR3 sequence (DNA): TGTGCCAGCAAGCCGGGGGGGTACAATGAGCAGTTCGTC.

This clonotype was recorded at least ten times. The CDR3 sequence is CASSLNTGREQFF. DNA for the CDR3: TGCGCCAGCAGCCTTAATACAGGGAGGGAGCAGTTCTTC. The genes are TRBV4-1 and TRBJ2-1; D is perhaps TRBD1 or TRBD2 (6 bases each). The CDR3 extends over 13 amino acids. Per the germline V gene, CDR1 is MGHRA and CDR2 is YSYEKL. The V end was cut by 4 bases, the J end by 10 bases, with 14 bases between.

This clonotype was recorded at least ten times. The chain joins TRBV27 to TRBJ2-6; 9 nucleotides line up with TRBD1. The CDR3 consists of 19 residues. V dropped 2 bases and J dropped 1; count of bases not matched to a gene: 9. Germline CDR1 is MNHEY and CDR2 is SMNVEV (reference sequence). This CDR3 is CASSLGGQGSLSGANVLTF. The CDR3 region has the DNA TGTGCCAGCAGTTTAGGGGGACAGGGATCCCTTTCTGGGGCCAACGTCCTGACTTTC.

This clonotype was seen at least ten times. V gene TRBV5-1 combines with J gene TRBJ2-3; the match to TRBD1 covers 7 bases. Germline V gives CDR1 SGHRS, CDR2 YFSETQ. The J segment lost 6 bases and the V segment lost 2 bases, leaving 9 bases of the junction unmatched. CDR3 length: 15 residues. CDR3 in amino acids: CASSLGTVEIDTQYF. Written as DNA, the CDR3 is TGCGCCAGCAGCTTAGGGACAGTAGAGATCGATACGCAGTATTTT.

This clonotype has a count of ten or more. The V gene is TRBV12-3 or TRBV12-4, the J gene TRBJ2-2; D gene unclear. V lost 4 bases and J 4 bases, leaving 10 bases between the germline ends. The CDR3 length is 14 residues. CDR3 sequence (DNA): TGTGCCAGCAGTTCCGATAGACGCACCGGGGAGCTGTTTTTT. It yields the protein CASSSDRRTGELFF.

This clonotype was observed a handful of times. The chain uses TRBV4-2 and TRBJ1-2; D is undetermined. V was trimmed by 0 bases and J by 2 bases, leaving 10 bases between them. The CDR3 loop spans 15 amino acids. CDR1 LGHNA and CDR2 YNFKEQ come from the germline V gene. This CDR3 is CASSQEKFWNYGYTF. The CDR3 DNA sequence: TGTGCCAGCAGCCAAGAAAAATTTTGGAACTATGGCTACACCTTC.

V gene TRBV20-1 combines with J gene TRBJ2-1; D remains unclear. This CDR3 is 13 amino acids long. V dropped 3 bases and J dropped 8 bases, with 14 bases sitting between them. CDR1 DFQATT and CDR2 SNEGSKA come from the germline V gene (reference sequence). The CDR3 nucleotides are TGCAGTGCTAGGTACCCCCGGAGCGATGAGCAGTTCTTC. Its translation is CSARYPRSDEQFF.

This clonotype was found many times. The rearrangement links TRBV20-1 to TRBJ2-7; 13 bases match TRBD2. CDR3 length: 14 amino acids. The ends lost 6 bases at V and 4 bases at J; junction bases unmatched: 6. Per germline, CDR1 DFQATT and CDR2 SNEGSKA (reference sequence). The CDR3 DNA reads TGCAGTGCCTGGATGACTAGCGGGGGGTACGAGCAGTACTTC. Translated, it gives CSAWMTSGGYEQYF.

In DNA, the CDR3 is TGTGCCAGCAGTCCAGTGGTCAATCAGCCCCAGCATTTT. Translation gives CASSPVVNQPQHF. The genes are TRBV6-5 and TRBJ1-5; D remains unclear. CDR1 MNHEY and CDR2 SVGAGI come from the germline V gene. This CDR3 has 13 amino acids. V lost 5 bases to trimming and J lost 3 bases, with 8 bases between them.

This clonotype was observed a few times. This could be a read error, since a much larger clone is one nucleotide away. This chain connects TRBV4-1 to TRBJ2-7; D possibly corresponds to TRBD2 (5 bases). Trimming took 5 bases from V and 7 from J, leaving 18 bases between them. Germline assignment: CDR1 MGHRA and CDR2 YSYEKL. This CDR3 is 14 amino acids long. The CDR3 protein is CASSNPADYNEQYF. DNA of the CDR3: TGCGCCAGCAGCAATCCGGCAGACTACAATGAGCAGTACTTC.

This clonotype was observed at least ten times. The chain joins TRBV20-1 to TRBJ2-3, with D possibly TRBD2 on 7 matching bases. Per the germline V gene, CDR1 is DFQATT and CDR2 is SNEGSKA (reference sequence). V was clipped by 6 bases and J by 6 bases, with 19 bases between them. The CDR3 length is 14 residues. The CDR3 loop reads CSAGGGGITDTQYF. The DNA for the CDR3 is TGCAGTGCCGGAGGGGGGGGTATTACGGATACGCAGTATTTT.

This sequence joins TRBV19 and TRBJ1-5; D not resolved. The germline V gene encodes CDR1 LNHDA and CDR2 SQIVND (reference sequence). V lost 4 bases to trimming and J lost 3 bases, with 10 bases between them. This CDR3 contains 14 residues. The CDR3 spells CASSTDGDNQPQHF. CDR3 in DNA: TGTGCCAGTAGTACGGACGGAGACAATCAGCCCCAGCATTTT.

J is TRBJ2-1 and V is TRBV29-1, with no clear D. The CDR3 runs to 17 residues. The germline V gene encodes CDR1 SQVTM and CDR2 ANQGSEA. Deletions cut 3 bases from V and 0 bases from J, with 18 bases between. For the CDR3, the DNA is TGCAGCGTTGACGGGCTGGCCCTTTCGAGCTCCTACAATGAGCAGTTCTTC. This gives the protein CSVDGLALSSSYNEQFF.

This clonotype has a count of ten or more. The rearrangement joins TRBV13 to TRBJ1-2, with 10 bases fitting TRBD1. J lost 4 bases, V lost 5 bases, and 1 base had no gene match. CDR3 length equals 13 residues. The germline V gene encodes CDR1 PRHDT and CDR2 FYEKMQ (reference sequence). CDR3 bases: TGTGCCAGCAGCCGGACAGGGGGCTATGGCTACACCTTC. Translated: CASSRTGGYGYTF.

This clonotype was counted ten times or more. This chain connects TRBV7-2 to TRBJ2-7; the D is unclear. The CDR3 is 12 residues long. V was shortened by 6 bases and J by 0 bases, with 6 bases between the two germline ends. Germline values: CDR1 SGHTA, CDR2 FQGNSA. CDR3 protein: CASSPNSYEQYF. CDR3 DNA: TGTGCCAGCAGTCCCAACTCCTACGAGCAGTACTTC.

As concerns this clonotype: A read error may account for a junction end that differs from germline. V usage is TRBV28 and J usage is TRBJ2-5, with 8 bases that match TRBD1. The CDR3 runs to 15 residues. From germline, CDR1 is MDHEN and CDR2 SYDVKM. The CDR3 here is CASSSDRGRGETQDF. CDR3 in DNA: TGTGCCAGCAGTTCCGACAGGGGACGAGGGGAGACCCAGGACTTC.

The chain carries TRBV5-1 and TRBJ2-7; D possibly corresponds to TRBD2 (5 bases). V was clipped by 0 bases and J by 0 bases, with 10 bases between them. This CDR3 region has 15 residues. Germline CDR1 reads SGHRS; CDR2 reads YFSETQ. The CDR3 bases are TGCGCCAGCAGCTTGGGTGCCGGGAACTCCTACGAGCAGTACTTC. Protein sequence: CASSLGAGNSYEQYF. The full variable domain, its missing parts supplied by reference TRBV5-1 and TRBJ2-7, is KAGVTQTPRYLIKTRGQQVTLSCSPISGHRSVSWYQQTPGQGLQFLFEYFSETQRNKGNFPGRFSGRQFSNSRSEMNVSTLELGDSALYLCASSLGAGNSYEQYFGPGTRLTVT.